Listed below are T cell receptor beta chains from one sample, sequenced in a study of blood T cell repertoires in COVID-19. Libraries were prepared by immunoSEQ multiplex PCR; TCRdb keeps only in-frame clonotypes and omits some of them. The sample holds about 140,000 clones; roughly nine tenths are singletons and the top ten take roughly 1.6%. Sequencing used peripheral blood. The receptors come from a human donor in a cohort sampled during active COVID-19. Both conserved end residues are part of each CDR3. The D gene is left open where the match is weak. Size tells how often a clone was seen (once, few, many) or the class of an expanded clone, and some rows leave it out.

j_call: TRBJ2-7; v_call: TRBV7-9; clone_size: -; d_call: -; cdr3_nt: TGTGCCAGCAGCACCGCGGGTGTCTACGAGCAGTACTTC; cdr3_aa: CASSTAGVYEQYF
j_call: TRBJ2-5; v_call: TRBV7-9; clone_size: -; d_call: -; cdr3_nt: TGTGCCAGCAGCCCTTTTGGGGGGCAAGAGACCCAGTACTTC; cdr3_aa: CASSPFGGQETQYF
j_call: TRBJ2-1; v_call: TRBV19; clone_size: -; d_call: -; cdr3_nt: TGTGCCAGTAGTACCGGGGCCCAGCGGGTGTACAATGAGCAGTTCTTC; cdr3_aa: CASSTGAQRVYNEQFF
j_call: TRBJ2-5; v_call: TRBV5-8; clone_size: -; d_call: TRBD1; cdr3_nt: TGTGCCAGCAGCCTCAGACAGGGGAGCGAGACCCAGTACTTC; cdr3_aa: CASSLRQGSETQYF
j_call: TRBJ1-4; v_call: TRBV7-2; clone_size: -; d_call: TRBD1; cdr3_nt: TGTGCCAGCCCGGGGGGACAGGGGAGGAATGAAAAACTGTTTTTT; cdr3_aa: CASPGGQGRNEKLFF
j_call: TRBJ2-7; v_call: TRBV5-1; clone_size: -; d_call: -; cdr3_nt: TGCGCCAGCGGGAAGACAGCTTCGACCTACGAGCAGTACTTC; cdr3_aa: CASGKTASTYEQYF
j_call: TRBJ2-7; v_call: TRBV18; clone_size: -; d_call: TRBD1; cdr3_nt: TGTGCCAGCTTCTCCGGGACAGGGGGTTTTTACGAGCAGTACTTC; cdr3_aa: CASFSGTGGFYEQYF
j_call: TRBJ2-7; v_call: TRBV19; clone_size: -; d_call: TRBD1; cdr3_nt: TGTTGGACCCGGGACAGCAGGGACGAGCAGTACTTC; cdr3_aa: CWTRDSRDEQYF
j_call: TRBJ1-4; v_call: TRBV15; clone_size: -; d_call: -; cdr3_nt: TGTGCCACCAGCGGGGAGGGGGTACCAAATGAAAAACTGTTTTTT; cdr3_aa: CATSGEGVPNEKLFF
j_call: TRBJ1-5; v_call: TRBV6-5; clone_size: -; d_call: TRBD1; cdr3_nt: TGTGCCAGCAGTCCTGACAGGGGTGGTCAGCCCCAGCATTTT; cdr3_aa: CASSPDRGGQPQHF
j_call: TRBJ2-5; v_call: TRBV3-1/TRBV3-2; clone_size: -; d_call: TRBD1; cdr3_nt: TGTGCCAGCGGAAACAGGGGGTCAGAGACCCAGTACTTC; cdr3_aa: CASGNRGSETQYF
j_call: TRBJ2-3; v_call: TRBV7-6; clone_size: -; d_call: TRBD1; cdr3_nt: TGTGCCAGCAGCTCCCGGACAGGGAGCACAGATACGCAGTATTTT; cdr3_aa: CASSSRTGSTDTQYF
j_call: TRBJ2-1; v_call: TRBV9; clone_size: -; d_call: TRBD1; cdr3_nt: TGTGCCAGCAGCGACCGGGACAGGGTTGCCCATGAGCAGTTCTTC; cdr3_aa: CASSDRDRVAHEQFF
j_call: TRBJ2-5; v_call: TRBV19; clone_size: -; d_call: TRBD1; cdr3_nt: TGTGCCACCGAGGGACAGGGAACCCAGTACTTC; cdr3_aa: CATEGQGTQYF
j_call: TRBJ1-2; v_call: TRBV7-2; clone_size: once; d_call: TRBD1; cdr3_nt: TGTGCCAGCAGCCCGGGGACAGGTCTTAACTATGGCTACACCTTC; cdr3_aa: CASSPGTGLNYGYTF
j_call: TRBJ2-1; v_call: TRBV5-1; clone_size: -; d_call: -; cdr3_nt: TGCGCCAGCAGCTTGAATGGGGGCGGGGGCACCTACAATGAGCAGTTCTTC; cdr3_aa: CASSLNGGGGTYNEQFF
j_call: TRBJ1-4; v_call: TRBV9; clone_size: -; d_call: -; cdr3_nt: TGTGCCAGCAGCGCAGCGGGGGGAGCTAATGAAAAACTGTTTTTT; cdr3_aa: CASSAAGGANEKLFF
j_call: TRBJ1-4; v_call: TRBV19; clone_size: -; d_call: -; cdr3_nt: TGTGCCAGTAGTATAGGGATTCGCGGTGAAAAACTGTTTTTT; cdr3_aa: CASSIGIRGEKLFF
j_call: TRBJ2-5; v_call: TRBV19; clone_size: -; d_call: -; cdr3_nt: TGTGCCAGTAGCCGGGGGGCACAAGAGACCCAGTACTTC; cdr3_aa: CASSRGAQETQYF
j_call: TRBJ2-1; v_call: TRBV2; clone_size: -; d_call: -; cdr3_nt: TGTGCCAGCAGTGAGCGCGGGACTTTAGACAATGAGCAGTTCTTC; cdr3_aa: CASSERGTLDNEQFF
j_call: TRBJ2-1; v_call: TRBV27; clone_size: -; d_call: TRBD1; cdr3_nt: TGTGCCAGCAAGGGACAGGGATACAATGAGCAGTTCTTC; cdr3_aa: CASKGQGYNEQFF
j_call: TRBJ1-1; v_call: TRBV25-1; clone_size: -; d_call: -; cdr3_nt: TGTGCCAGCAGTCGGCATCTAGGGGTGAACACTGAAGCTTTCTTT; cdr3_aa: CASSRHLGVNTEAFF
j_call: TRBJ2-1; v_call: TRBV11-2; clone_size: -; d_call: -; cdr3_nt: TGTGCCAGCAACGGCCGAGGGGGATGGGGGTATGAGCAGTTCTTC; cdr3_aa: CASNGRGGWGYEQFF
j_call: TRBJ2-2; v_call: TRBV4-3; clone_size: -; d_call: TRBD1; cdr3_nt: TGCGCCAGCAGCCGATACTCAGGGGGCAAAGGCACCGGGGAGCTGTTTTTT; cdr3_aa: CASSRYSGGKGTGELFF
j_call: TRBJ2-1; v_call: TRBV4-1; clone_size: -; d_call: -; cdr3_nt: TGCGCCAGCAGCCAATGGGGGGGCCGCAATGAGCAGTTCTTC; cdr3_aa: CASSQWGGRNEQFF
j_call: TRBJ2-3; v_call: TRBV10-2; clone_size: -; d_call: TRBD2; cdr3_nt: TGCGCCAGCAGTTTTCCCGGACTAGCGGACACAGATACGCAGTATTTT; cdr3_aa: CASSFPGLADTDTQYF
j_call: TRBJ1-1; v_call: TRBV5-1; clone_size: -; d_call: TRBD1; cdr3_nt: TGCGCCAGCAGCAGTGGCAGGGGGGATACTGAAGCTTTCTTT; cdr3_aa: CASSSGRGDTEAFF
j_call: TRBJ1-4; v_call: TRBV30; clone_size: -; d_call: -; cdr3_nt: TGTGCCTCCCAAGTGGGGGTGGGGGGTGAAAAACTGTTTTTT; cdr3_aa: CASQVGVGGEKLFF
j_call: TRBJ2-3; v_call: TRBV11-2; clone_size: -; d_call: -; cdr3_nt: TGTGCCAGCACCACCTTCAGGTTCGACACAGATACGCAGTATTTT; cdr3_aa: CASTTFRFDTDTQYF
j_call: TRBJ1-4; v_call: TRBV6-1; clone_size: -; d_call: -; cdr3_nt: TGTGCCAGCAGTGAAGCAAGAGTGGCAGGCCCAACTAATGAAAAACTGTTTTTT; cdr3_aa: CASSEARVAGPTNEKLFF
j_call: TRBJ1-1; v_call: TRBV12-3/TRBV12-4; clone_size: -; d_call: -; cdr3_nt: TGTGCCAGCAGTCCGACAGCCCAAGGAGCTTTCTTT; cdr3_aa: CASSPTAQGAFF
j_call: TRBJ2-4; v_call: TRBV6-5; clone_size: -; d_call: -; cdr3_nt: TGTGCCAGCATCACTACTGGCAGTCCAGTTCAGTACTTC; cdr3_aa: CASITTGSPVQYF
j_call: TRBJ1-1; v_call: TRBV6-5; clone_size: -; d_call: -; cdr3_nt: TGTGCCAGCAGTTCGGACACCAACACTGAAGCTTTCTTT; cdr3_aa: CASSSDTNTEAFF
j_call: TRBJ2-7; v_call: TRBV7-9; clone_size: -; d_call: TRBD1; cdr3_nt: TGTGCCAGCAGCTCAAACAGGGGCTACGAGCAGTACTTC; cdr3_aa: CASSSNRGYEQYF
j_call: TRBJ1-1; v_call: TRBV10-2; clone_size: -; d_call: -; cdr3_nt: TGCGCCAGCAGTGAGTCGGGCGCTTTGGAAGCTTTCTTT; cdr3_aa: CASSESGALEAFF
j_call: TRBJ1-5; v_call: TRBV12-1; clone_size: few; d_call: -; cdr3_nt: TGTGCCAGCAGCCAAAAGGGGCTATGTCAGCCCCAGCATTTT; cdr3_aa: CASSQKGLCQPQHF
j_call: TRBJ1-1; v_call: TRBV11-2; clone_size: -; d_call: -; cdr3_nt: TGTGCCAGCAGCTTAGATCGGGGCACTGAAGCTTTCTTT; cdr3_aa: CASSLDRGTEAFF
j_call: TRBJ2-5; v_call: TRBV15; clone_size: -; d_call: -; cdr3_nt: TGTGCCACCAGCAGAGGCCAGGGAACCCCAGAGACCCAGTACTTC; cdr3_aa: CATSRGQGTPETQYF
j_call: TRBJ2-7; v_call: TRBV19; clone_size: -; d_call: TRBD1; cdr3_nt: TGTGCCAGTAGCATAACAGGGGGTGGCGAGCAGTACTTC; cdr3_aa: CASSITGGGEQYF
j_call: TRBJ2-5; v_call: TRBV4-1; clone_size: -; d_call: -; cdr3_nt: TGCGCCAGCAGCCAATTTTCCCCCTACAGGGCCGAGACCCAGTACTTC; cdr3_aa: CASSQFSPYRAETQYF
j_call: TRBJ2-7; v_call: TRBV5-1; clone_size: -; d_call: TRBD2; cdr3_nt: TGCGCCAGCAGCTCCCTTGGGACTAGCGGGGGGGCCGGGCAGTACTTC; cdr3_aa: CASSSLGTSGGAGQYF
j_call: TRBJ2-1; v_call: TRBV6-4; clone_size: -; d_call: TRBD2; cdr3_nt: TGTGCCAGCAGTGACGGGCGGGGGGGCCAGGATGAGCAGTTCTTC; cdr3_aa: CASSDGRGGQDEQFF
j_call: TRBJ1-2; v_call: TRBV7-8; clone_size: -; d_call: -; cdr3_nt: TGTGCCAGCAGCTTAGCGAACAATGGCTACACCTTC; cdr3_aa: CASSLANNGYTF